This TCR beta chain derives from a study of OX40 agonist ivuxolimab in advanced cancers. In the study overall: Dose-escalation patients suffered from hepatocellular carcinoma, melanoma, renal cell or head and neck cancer. Study-level results: Blood T cells, both CD4+ and CD8+, expanded clonally by week 6 at 0.1 to 3.0 mg/kg.

Prior autoimmune disease or systemic immunosuppression barred patients. The data were produced by immunoSEQ multiplex PCR, yet TCRdb's version contains in-frame clones alone and is incomplete. The sample consists of some 150,000 clones, more than 85% of them appearing once. Trimming cost V 6 bases and J 0 bases, with 12 bases left between them. The germline CDR1 and CDR2 sequences are SGHVS and FQNEAQ. There are 14 residues in the CDR3. A word on this clone: Its specificity is unknown.

The source was CD4+ or CD8+ T cells sorted from blood, collected in a trial of the OX40 agonist ivuxolimab. The chain uses TRBV7-8 and TRBJ2-7; D is perhaps TRBD1 or TRBD2 (5 bases each). This clonotype was obtained from an adult with an advanced solid tumor such as melanoma, head and neck, liver or kidney cancer. CDR3 region: CASSPGTHSYEQYF. The CDR3 DNA follows: TGTGCCAGCAGTCCCGGGACCCACTCCTACGAGCAGTACTTC.